These 27 T cell receptor beta chains were sequenced from one sample in a study of blood T cell repertoires in COVID-19 (TCRdb year 2020). Receptors were amplified or captured by the immunoSEQ multiplex PCR assay. The immuneACCESS repertoire file appears here via TCRdb, limited to in-frame rearrangements. These files lack a portion of the clones; in checked studies, under half of the deficit traces to unresolved V genes, and the cause of the others is not known. The sample table contains 250,000 to 350,000 clones; only one count was recorded for around 85% of them. The top ten hold about 0.9% of the sample. Sequenced material: peripheral blood. All receptors derive from a human donor with COVID-19, enrolled during active disease. The donor label of this sample is uncertain.

This chain uses TRBV4-1 with TRBJ2-5; a weak D match, TRBD1 (6 bases). Germline loops: CDR1 MGHRA, CDR2 YSYEKL. This CDR3 region has 17 residues. The ends were cut back, 2 bases at V and 2 bases at J, with 18 bases in the middle. DNA of the CDR3: TGCGCCAGCAGCCAATTAAACCTAATAGGGACACAAGAGACCCAGTACTTC. Translated: CASSQLNLIGTQETQYF.

The chain recombines TRBV19 with TRBJ2-2; 13 bases are a match to TRBD2. CDR1 is LNHDA and CDR2 is SQIVND in the germline V gene (reference sequence). The V gene end was trimmed by 8 bases and the J gene end by 6 bases; junction bases not matched to a gene: 6. The CDR3 has 15 residues. The CDR3 loop reads CASRLAGGFSGELFF. For the CDR3, the DNA is TGTGCCAGTCGACTAGCGGGAGGATTCTCCGGGGAGCTGTTTTTT.

The CDR3 nucleotides read TGTGCCAGCGGCGAGATGAGGGGGCGCCCATACACTGAAGCTTTCTTT. Translating gives CASGEMRGRPYTEAFF. This sequence joins TRBV28 and TRBJ1-1; TRBD1 aligns across 7 bases. This CDR3 is built from 16 residues. V was clipped by 8 bases and J by 3 bases; unmatched bases: 15. From germline, CDR1 is MDHEN and CDR2 SYDVKM.

The rearrangement uses TRBV7-6 and TRBJ1-1; 7 nucleotides match TRBD1. V shed 6 bases, J shed 4 bases, and the junction held 5 bases outside the gene matches. Germline CDR1 is SGHVS and CDR2 is FNYEAQ. This CDR3 comprises 13 residues. The CDR3, as DNA: TGTGCCAGCAGTCTACAGGGGTTCACTGAAGCTTTCTTT. This gives the protein CASSLQGFTEAFF.

V gene TRBV5-4 combines with J gene TRBJ2-3; unclear D gene. Per the germline V gene, CDR1 is SGHNT and CDR2 is YYREEE (reference sequence). CDR3 length: 16 residues. The ends were cut back, 2 bases at V and 0 bases at J, with 13 bases in the middle. CDR3 sequence: CASSLGERPSTDTQYF. The CDR3 region has the DNA TGTGCCAGCAGCTTAGGAGAACGGCCTAGCACAGATACGCAGTATTTT. The full variable domain, rest sourced from reference TRBV5-4 and TRBJ2-3, is ETGVTQSPTHLIKTRGQQVTLRCSSQSGHNTVSWYQQALGQGPQFIFQYYREEENGRGNFPPRFSGLQFPNYSSELNVNALELDDSALYLCASSLGERPSTDTQYFGPGTRLTVL.

CDR3 bases: TGTGCTAGTGGTTTGGACCCCTCTGGCCAGCCCCAGCATTTT. Translating gives CASGLDPSGQPQHF. The chain links TRBV12-5 to TRBJ1-5; D remains unclear. Trimming removed 1 base from V and 7 bases from J, with 11 bases in between. The CDR3 loop spans 14 amino acids. Germline V gives CDR1 LGHNT, CDR2 FRNRAP. Full variable domain (rest looked up from reference TRBV12-5 and TRBJ1-5): DARVTQTPRHKVTEMGQEVTMRCQPILGHNTVFWYRQTMMQGLELLAYFRNRAPLDDSGMPKDRFSAEMPDATLATLKIQPSEPRDSAVYFCASGLDPSGQPQHFGDGTRLSIL.

The chain is built from TRBV9 and TRBJ1-1; 7 nucleotides align to TRBD1. With 1 base clipped from V and 5 bases from J, the junction kept 5 bases outside the gene matches. Germline V gives CDR1 SGDLS, CDR2 YYNGEE. The CDR3 sequence is 14 residues long. The CDR3 reads CASSVQGGRTEAFF. The CDR3 region has the DNA TGTGCCAGCAGCGTACAGGGGGGTCGAACTGAAGCTTTCTTT.

This clone showed up just a few times. V and J are TRBV21-1 and TRBJ1-3; the DNA was not used to check the table's D call, TRBD1. TRBV21-1 has pseudogene status. CDR3 length: 14 residues. The CDR3, as DNA: TGTGCCAGCAGCATCACCGGGACAATCAACACCATATATTTT. Its protein is CASSITGTINTIYF.

The chain joins TRBV30 to TRBJ1-2, with D tentatively TRBD1 (6 bases). Trimming took 2 bases from V and 4 from J, leaving 17 bases between them. CDR1 and CDR2 (germline): GTSNPN, SVGIG (reference sequence). The CDR3 runs to 15 residues. The CDR3 DNA reads as TGTGCCTGGAGTCTCACCACCGCGACAGGCTATGGCTACACCTTC. Protein: CAWSLTTATGYGYTF. Drawing the rest from reference TRBV30 and TRBJ1-2, the complete variable domain is SQTIHQWPATLVQPVGSPLSLECTVEGTSNPNLYWYRQAAGRGLQLLFYSVGIGQISSEVPQNLSASRPQDRQFILSSKKLLLSDSGFYLCAWSLTTATGYGYTFGSGTRLTVV.

Only one count was recorded for this clone. The genes are TRBV18 and TRBJ1-6; TRBD1 matches at 7 bases. The CDR3 length is 14 residues. V lost 4 bases, J lost 5 bases, and 2 bases stayed unmatched. Per the germline V gene, CDR1 is KGHSH and CDR2 is LQKENI. The CDR3 DNA reads as TGTGCCAGCTCACTTGGACAGGATAATTCACCCCTCCACTTT. Translation: CASSLGQDNSPLHF.

The J gene is TRBJ2-5, the V gene TRBV28, with D unclear. The germline V gene has CDR1 MDHEN and CDR2 SYDVKM. The CDR3 length is 14 residues. Trimming shortened V by 1 base and J by 0 bases, and 6 bases separated the two germline ends. CDR3 in DNA: TGTGCCAGCAGTTTATCTGCGGACCAAGAGACCCAGTACTTC. It translates to CASSLSADQETQYF.

The gene calls are TRBV6-2 or TRBV6-3 and TRBJ1-5, with D perhaps matching TRBD1 (6 bases). This CDR3 spans 14 amino acids. Germline V gene lookup returns CDR1 MNHEY and CDR2 SVGEGT. The ends were cut back, 2 bases at V and 5 bases at J, with 10 bases in the middle. CDR3: CASSYGDTDQPQHF. The CDR3 DNA reads as TGTGCCAGCAGTTACGGGGACACAGATCAGCCCCAGCATTTT.

This clone was detected only once. V gene TRBV5-6 combines with J gene TRBJ1-2, with D tentatively TRBD1 (6 bases). This CDR3 is built from 17 residues. Germline CDR1 and CDR2: SGHDT and YYEEEE. The V end lost 3 bases, the J end lost 7 bases, and 25 bases lay between the germline ends. This CDR3 is CASSSKTGLEKGAGYTF. The CDR3 region has the DNA TGTGCCAGCAGCTCAAAGACAGGACTTGAAAAAGGGGCTGGCTACACCTTC.

The rearrangement joins TRBV5-4 to TRBJ2-5; TRBD2 matches at 8 bases. The CDR3 extends over 14 amino acids. Germline CDR1 and CDR2: SGHNT and YYREEE (reference sequence). After removal of 4 bases from V and 5 bases from J, the junction contained 7 bases not matched to a gene. This CDR3 is CASSPRAGAETQYF. The CDR3 DNA is TGTGCCAGCAGCCCGAGAGCGGGAGCGGAGACCCAGTACTTC.

There are a few counts of this clone. The rearrangement links TRBV5-4 to TRBJ2-6, with 10 bases that match TRBD1. Germline trimming cut 4 bases from V and 9 bases from J; bases unmatched to any gene: 4. Per the germline V gene, CDR1 is SGHNT and CDR2 is YYREEE (reference sequence). This CDR3 is built from 14 residues. The CDR3 loop reads CASSPTGGDNVLTF. The CDR3 DNA sequence: TGTGCCAGCAGCCCGACAGGGGGCGACAACGTCCTGACTTTC.

V gene TRBV4-1 combines with J gene TRBJ2-1, with 11 bases lining up with TRBD2. Per germline, CDR1 MGHRA and CDR2 YSYEKL. This CDR3 comprises 13 residues. V lost 4 bases and J lost 13; bases outside the gene matches: 6. The CDR3 reads CASSPPGLAAQFF. CDR3 nucleotide sequence: TGCGCCAGCAGCCCCCCGGGACTAGCGGCACAGTTCTTC.

The chain combines TRBV28 with TRBJ1-5, with D possibly being TRBD1 (6 bases). Germline CDR1 is MDHEN and CDR2 is SYDVKM. This CDR3 comprises 12 residues. The V end lost 5 bases, the J end lost 6 bases, and 8 bases lay between the germline ends. The CDR3 DNA reads as TGTGCCAGCAGTCAGGGGATTCAGCCCCAGCATTTT. It codes for CASSQGIQPQHF. The full variable domain, in which reference TRBV28 and TRBJ1-5 provide the parts outside the CDR3, is DVKVTQSSRYLVKRTGEKVFLECVQDMDHENMFWYRQDPGLGLRLIYFSYDVKMKEKGDIPEGYSVSREKKERFSLILESASTNQTSMYLCASSQGIQPQHFGDGTRLSIL.

The chain is built from TRBV14 and TRBJ2-7, with D tentatively TRBD2 (9 bases). V was clipped by 1 base and J by 4 bases, with 17 bases between them. The CDR3 covers 16 residues. Germline CDR1 and CDR2: SGHDN and FVKESK. The CDR3 nucleotides read TGTGCCAGCAGCCAAGGTCTAGCGGGGACAGGATACGAGCAGTACTTC. Its translation is CASSQGLAGTGYEQYF. Supplemented by reference TRBV14 and TRBJ2-7, the full variable domain reads EAGVTQFPSHSVIEKGQTVTLRCDPISGHDNLYWYRRVMGKEIKFLLHFVKESKQDESGMPNNRFLAERTGGTYSTLKVQPAELEDSGVYFCASSQGLAGTGYEQYFGPGTRLTVT.

This clone was recorded many times. The V and J genes are TRBV27 and TRBJ1-4, with TRBD1 matching over 8 bases. Germline V gene sequence: CDR1 MNHEY, CDR2 SMNVEV (reference sequence). Unmatched junction bases numbered 7, after V lost 5 bases and J lost 5 bases. The CDR3 is 15 residues long. This chain's CDR3 is CASSPGQGQNEKLFF. The CDR3 DNA follows: TGTGCCAGCAGTCCCGGACAGGGACAGAATGAAAAACTGTTTTTT.

The chain links TRBV5-1 to TRBJ1-1; the D gene is possibly TRBD1 (6 bases). V was trimmed by 5 bases and J by 5 bases, leaving 13 bases between them. Germline CDR1 SGHRS, CDR2 YFSETQ. The CDR3 sequence is 13 residues long. For the CDR3, the DNA is TGCGCCAGCAGATCTACAGGGACGACTGAAGCTTTCTTT. This sequence encodes CASRSTGTTEAFF.

This chain links TRBV6-2 or TRBV6-3 with TRBJ2-2; 7 bases agree with TRBD2. V trimming: 4 bases; J trimming: 1 base; junction bases outside the gene matches: 6. The CDR3 is made up of 16 amino acids. The germline gives CDR1 MNHEY, CDR2 SVGEGT. This chain's CDR3 is CASSSSQRGNTGELFF. The CDR3, as DNA: TGTGCCAGCAGTTCCAGTCAGCGGGGGAACACCGGGGAGCTGTTTTTT.

The chain has TRBV28 and TRBJ2-3; 11 positions match TRBD2. The CDR3 spans 16 residues. The V gene's germline CDR1 is MDHEN and CDR2 SYDVKM. V was clipped by 3 bases and J by 1 base; unmatched bases: 3. The DNA of the CDR3 is TGTGCCAGCAGTTTGACTAGCGGGATGGGCACAGATACGCAGTATTTT. This encodes CASSLTSGMGTDTQYF.

The rearrangement uses TRBV27 and TRBJ2-6; the D gene is possibly TRBD2 (5 bases). Germline lookup yields CDR1 MNHEY and CDR2 SMNVEV (reference sequence). CDR3 length: 19 amino acids. V lost 1 base to trimming and J lost 3 bases, with 19 bases between them. CDR3 sequence reads: CASSLWRDVEGVGANVLTF. DNA for the CDR3: TGTGCCAGCAGTTTATGGCGTGACGTAGAGGGTGTTGGGGCCAACGTCCTGACTTTC.

This chain joins TRBV4-1 and TRBJ1-5, with a weak D call TRBD1 (5 bases). The CDR3 spans 17 residues. V was clipped by 4 bases and J by 1 base, with 17 bases between them. CDR1 is MGHRA and CDR2 is YSYEKL in the germline V gene. CDR3 loop: CASSLRGSEGSNQPQHF. In DNA, the CDR3 is TGCGCCAGCAGCCTGAGAGGGTCGGAGGGGAGCAATCAGCCCCAGCATTTT.

This clone has a single count. The chain carries TRBV30 and TRBJ1-3, with D maybe TRBD1 (5 bases). Trimming cost V 5 bases and J 0 bases, with 17 bases left between them. Germline V lookup: CDR1 GTSNPN, CDR2 SVGIG (reference sequence). The CDR3 is 16 residues long. The CDR3 bases are TGTGCCTGGGGGGATGGGGCATGGAGCTCTGGAAACACCATATATTTT. Amino acids: CAWGDGAWSSGNTIYF.

The rearrangement joins TRBV7-6 to TRBJ1-1; tentative D call: TRBD1 (6 bases). The CDR3 spans 15 residues. Germline CDR1 reads SGHVS; CDR2 reads FNYEAQ. V lost 1 base to trimming and J lost 6 bases, with 15 bases between them. In nucleotides, the CDR3 is TGTGCCAGCAGCTTAGTGCCACAGGGCAACCCTGAAGCTTTCTTT. Translation: CASSLVPQGNPEAFF. The complete variable domain, with remaining parts taken from reference TRBV7-6 and TRBJ1-1, reads GAGVSQSPRYKVTKRGQDVALRCDPISGHVSLYWYRQALGQGPEFLTYFNYEAQQDKSGLPNDRFSAERPEGSISTLTIQRTEQRDSAMYRCASSLVPQGNPEAFFGQGTRLTVV.

The chain recombines TRBV30 with TRBJ1-1; D is possibly TRBD1 (6 bases). V dropped 0 bases and J dropped 7 bases, with 12 bases sitting between them. Germline V CDR1 and CDR2: GTSNPN, SVGIG (reference sequence). The length of the CDR3 is 13 residues. CDR3 amino acids: CAWSVQGGGEAFF. CDR3 DNA: TGTGCCTGGAGTGTTCAGGGAGGGGGTGAAGCTTTCTTT.